This TCR beta chain was captured by sequencing in a study of blood T cell repertoires in COVID-19 (dated by TCRdb to between 2020 and 2021). Context from the whole study: Samples from collaborators originated in the United States, Italy and Spain and spanned both the acute and convalescent phases of COVID-19. Subjects who had been exposed to COVID-19, were actively infected with it, or had recovered from it provided the deeply sampled blood TCRbeta repertoires that made up the dataset. HLA class I and class II types, where available, came from metadata supplied by the sample provider rather than from assay-based typing. A de-identified subject ID, COVID-19 status, age in years and sex were almost always included in the sample metadata. The prospective study material was composed of cDNA or gDNA derived from T cells, B-cell-depleted T cells, or PBMCs. The repertoires were made available in a free public database intended to serve as a resource for research on the immune response to SARS-CoV-2. Samples were obtained from the ongoing ImmuneRACE study (first 160 participants) and from 1,200 or so subjects provided by 6 global collaborators.

The immunoSEQ Assay, a bias-controlled multiplex PCR, was used to amplify TCRbeta CDR3 regions from genomic DNA. In the original analysis: Nucleated cell counts per sample were estimated from amplification of reference gene primers within the assay. To quantify the absolute abundance of each unique TCRbeta CDR3 rearrangement, sequence reads were collapsed and filtered. For each sample, productive Simpson clonality was calculated as the square root of Simpson's diversity index over productive rearrangements. In its TCRdb copy, this immuneACCESS table keeps in-frame sequences only and misses some clones. Where compared with another copy, unresolved V genes explain less than half of these, and the others have no known cause. Clone size and the V and J calls come from that table; the DNA yielded D and trimming. Here the sample has 250,000 to 300,000 clones; around 90% occur a single time. 0.8% to 1% of the sample comes from the top ten.

In the prospective study, participants were about 18 to 95 years old, resided in 24 geographic areas of the United States, and were enrolled through a virtual design. Cohort assignment in the prospective study relied on participant-reported clinical history from a screening survey and a study questionnaire. For ImmuneRACE Cohort 3, a participant was defined as recovered based on two consecutive negative NP/OP PCR tests, clearance by a healthcare professional, or resolution of symptoms. In the prospective study, mobile phlebotomists collected whole blood, serum and a nasopharyngeal or oropharyngeal swab from each participant. Over a roughly 2-month period, participants in the prospective study had the option of providing additional blood draws and questionnaires. Before DNA extraction, prospective study blood samples were shipped either frozen or at room temperature. Overall results and qualifications from the work: The amount of clinical and demographic metadata varied by source and participant and was provided uncurated.

Details on this clone: Its cognate antigen has yet to be identified. Base quality data are lacking; no much larger clone is found one base away.

V was cut back by 5 bases and J by 7 bases, leaving a gap of 21 bases between them. CDR1 and CDR2, per the germline V gene (reference sequence), are SEHNR and FQNEAQ. The CDR3 measures 17 amino acids from cysteine to phenylalanine. The DNA shown is the 51-base CDR3, in frame from base 1. Sequencing used PBMCs or T cells enriched from blood (not recorded which). The TCR was taken from a young woman who had recovered from COVID-19. The sequence is built from TRBV7-9 and TRBJ1-6; the D segment cannot be called with confidence. The nucleotides read TGTGCCAGCAGCCTAGAACCCCTAGGCGGTAACAATTCACCCCTCCACTTT. It translates to CASSLEPLGGNNSPLHF.